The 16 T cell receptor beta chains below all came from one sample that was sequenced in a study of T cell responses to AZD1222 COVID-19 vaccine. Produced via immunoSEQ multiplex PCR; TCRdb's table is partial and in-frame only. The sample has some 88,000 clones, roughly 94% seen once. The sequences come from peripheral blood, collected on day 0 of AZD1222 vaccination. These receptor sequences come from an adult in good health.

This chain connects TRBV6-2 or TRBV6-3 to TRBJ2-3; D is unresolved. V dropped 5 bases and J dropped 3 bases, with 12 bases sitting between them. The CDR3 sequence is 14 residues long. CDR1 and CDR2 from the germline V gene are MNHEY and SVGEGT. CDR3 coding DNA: TGTGCCAGCAGTCCCCAAGGTCCTACAGATACGCAGTATTTT. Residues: CASSPQGPTDTQYF.

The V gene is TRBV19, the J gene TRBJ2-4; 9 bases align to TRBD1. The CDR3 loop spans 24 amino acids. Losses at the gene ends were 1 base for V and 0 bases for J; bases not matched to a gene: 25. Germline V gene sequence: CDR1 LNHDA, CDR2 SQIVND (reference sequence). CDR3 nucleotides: TGTGCCAGTAGTATAGTTATGCGGACAGGGGTGAAGGGGGTAGGTTCTCGAGCCAAAAACATTCAGTACTTC. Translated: CASSIVMRTGVKGVGSRAKNIQYF.

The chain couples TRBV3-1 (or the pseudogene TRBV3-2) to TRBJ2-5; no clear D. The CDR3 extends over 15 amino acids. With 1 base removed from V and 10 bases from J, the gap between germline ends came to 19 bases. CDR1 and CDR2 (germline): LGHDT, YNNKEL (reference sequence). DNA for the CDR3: TGTGCCAGCAGCCAAGTTACCCTCCAGCTGATAGACCAGTACTTC. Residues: CASSQVTLQLIDQYF.

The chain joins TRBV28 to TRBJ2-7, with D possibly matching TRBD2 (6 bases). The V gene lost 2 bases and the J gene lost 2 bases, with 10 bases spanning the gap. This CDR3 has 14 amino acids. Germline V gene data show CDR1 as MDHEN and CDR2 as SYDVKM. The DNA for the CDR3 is TGTGCCAGCAGTTTACCTAGCGCGACCTACGAGCAGTACTTC. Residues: CASSLPSATYEQYF.

CDR3: CASSSQGRSPVRQPQHF. Written as DNA, the CDR3 is TGTGCCAGCAGCTCACAGGGAAGATCCCCTGTTAGACAGCCCCAGCATTTT. The gene calls are TRBV6-2 or TRBV6-3 and TRBJ1-5, with TRBD1 as a possible D gene (6 bases). The CDR3 spans 17 residues. Germline assignment: CDR1 MNHEY and CDR2 SVGEGT. Trimming removed 6 bases at V and 7 bases at J, with 25 bases between.

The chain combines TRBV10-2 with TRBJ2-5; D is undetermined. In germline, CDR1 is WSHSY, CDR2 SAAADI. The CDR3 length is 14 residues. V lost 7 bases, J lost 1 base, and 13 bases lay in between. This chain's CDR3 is CASNGRRVQETQYF. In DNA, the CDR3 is TGCGCCAGCAATGGCCGGAGAGTCCAAGAGACCCAGTACTTC.

The CDR3: CASSYLGQGRRNEQFF. The CDR3 nucleotides are TGTGCCAGCAGTTACCTGGGACAGGGGAGGAGAAATGAGCAGTTCTTC. The chain links TRBV6-2 or TRBV6-3 to TRBJ2-1; TRBD1 aligns across 10 bases. The CDR3 covers 16 residues. Germline CDR1 is MNHEY and CDR2 is SVGEGT. J gave up 7 bases and V 2 bases, and 8 bases lay outside the gene matches.

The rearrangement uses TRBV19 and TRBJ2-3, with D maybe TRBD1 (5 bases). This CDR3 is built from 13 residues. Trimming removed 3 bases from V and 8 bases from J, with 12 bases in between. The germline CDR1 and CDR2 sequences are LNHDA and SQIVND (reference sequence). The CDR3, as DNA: TGTGCCAGTAGTATTTGGGGCGCCCCTACGCAGTATTTT. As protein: CASSIWGAPTQYF.

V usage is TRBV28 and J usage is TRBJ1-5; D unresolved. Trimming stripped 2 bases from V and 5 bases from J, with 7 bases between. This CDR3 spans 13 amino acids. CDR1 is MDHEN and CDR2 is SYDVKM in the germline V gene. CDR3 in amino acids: CASSLGMYQPQHF. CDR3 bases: TGTGCCAGCAGTTTAGGGATGTATCAGCCCCAGCATTTT.

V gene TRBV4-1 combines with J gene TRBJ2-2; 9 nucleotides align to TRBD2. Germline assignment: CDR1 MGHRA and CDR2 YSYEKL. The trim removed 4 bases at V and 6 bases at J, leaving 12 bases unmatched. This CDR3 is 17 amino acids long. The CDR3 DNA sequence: TGCGCCAGCAGCCGACCAAGCCCGACTAGCGGACCCGGGGAGCTGTTTTTT. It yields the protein CASSRPSPTSGPGELFF.

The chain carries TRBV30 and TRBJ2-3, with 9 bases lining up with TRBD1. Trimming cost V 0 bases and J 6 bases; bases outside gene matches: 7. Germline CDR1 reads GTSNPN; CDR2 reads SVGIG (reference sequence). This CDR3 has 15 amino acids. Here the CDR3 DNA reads TGTGCCTGGAGTGTACTTGGACAGGGGAGCGATACGCAGTATTTT. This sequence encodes CAWSVLGQGSDTQYF. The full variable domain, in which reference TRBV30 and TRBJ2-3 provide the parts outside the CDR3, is SQTIHQWPATLVQPVGSPLSLECTVEGTSNPNLYWYRQAAGRGLQLLFYSVGIGQISSEVPQNLSASRPQDRQFILSSKKLLLSDSGFYLCAWSVLGQGSDTQYFGPGTRLTVL.

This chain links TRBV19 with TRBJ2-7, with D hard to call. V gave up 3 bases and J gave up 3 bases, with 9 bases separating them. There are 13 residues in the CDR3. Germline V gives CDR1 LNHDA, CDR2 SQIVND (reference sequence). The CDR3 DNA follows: TGTGCCAGTAGTATCGCACCATACTACGAGCAGTACTTC. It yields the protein CASSIAPYYEQYF.

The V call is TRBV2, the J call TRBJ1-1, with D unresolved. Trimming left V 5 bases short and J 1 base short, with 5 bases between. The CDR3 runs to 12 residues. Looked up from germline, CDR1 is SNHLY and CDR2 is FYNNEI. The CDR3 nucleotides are TGTGCCAGCAGTAGACGGAACACTGAAGCTTTCTTT. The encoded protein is CASSRRNTEAFF. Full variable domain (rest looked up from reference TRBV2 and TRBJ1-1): EPEVTQTPSHQVTQMGQEVILRCVPISNHLYFYWYRQILGQKVEFLVSFYNNEISEKSEIFDDQFSVERPDGSNFTLKIRSTKLEDSAMYFCASSRRNTEAFFGQGTRLTVV.

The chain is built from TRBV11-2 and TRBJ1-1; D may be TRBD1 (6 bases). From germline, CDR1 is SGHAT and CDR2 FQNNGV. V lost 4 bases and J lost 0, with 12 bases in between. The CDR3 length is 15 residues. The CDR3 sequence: CASSSRTAMNTEAFF. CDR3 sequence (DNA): TGTGCCAGCAGCTCGCGGACAGCCATGAACACTGAAGCTTTCTTT. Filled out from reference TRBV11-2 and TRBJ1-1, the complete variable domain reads EAGVAQSPRYKIIEKRQSVAFWCNPISGHATLYWYQQILGQGPKLLIQFQNNGVVDDSQLPKDRFSAERLKGVDSTLKIQPAKLEDSAVYLCASSSRTAMNTEAFFGQGTRLTVV.

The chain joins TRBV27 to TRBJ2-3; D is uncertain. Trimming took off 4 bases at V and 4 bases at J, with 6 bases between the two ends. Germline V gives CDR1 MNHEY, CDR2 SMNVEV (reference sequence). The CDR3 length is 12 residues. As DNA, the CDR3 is TGTGCCAGCAGTTCATACGCAGATACGCAGTATTTT. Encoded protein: CASSSYADTQYF.

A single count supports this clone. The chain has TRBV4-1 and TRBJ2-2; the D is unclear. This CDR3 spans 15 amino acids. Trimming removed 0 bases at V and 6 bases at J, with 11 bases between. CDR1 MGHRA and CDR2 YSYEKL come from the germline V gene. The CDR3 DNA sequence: TGCGCCAGCAGCCAAGAAGCAGGTCCGGCCGGGGAGCTGTTTTTT. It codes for CASSQEAGPAGELFF.